These T cell receptor beta chains were read from a single sample in a study of vaccination and CD4 T cells after COVID-19. Their target antigens are unknown. One entry per CDR3 protein results from TCRdb running MiXCR on the PCR reads. Here the sample spans around 23,000 distinct CDR3 sequences, 42% being singletons. This sample comprised CD4+ T cells from blood, cultured in vitro, obtained about 7 months after SARS-CoV-2 vaccination. These receptors all come from a human donor who had recovered from COVID-19. CDR3s leave out the opening cysteine and the closing phenylalanine or tryptophan.

TRBJ2-1 | TRBV7-3 | ASSFMDYNEQF
TRBJ2-7 | TRBV24-1 | ATYSTSPSSYEQY
TRBJ2-7 | TRBV15 | ATSREPGLAGGEQY
TRBJ2-7 | TRBV28 | ASSFGGRREQY
TRBJ2-7 | TRBV5-6 | ASSLFDRGQYEQY
TRBJ2-5 | TRBV28 | ASTPSGIQETQY
TRBJ2-5 | TRBV5-1 | ASSSTSGGQETQY
TRBJ1-5 | TRBV19 | ASSRDRGLHNQPQH
TRBJ1-6 | TRBV15 | ATSRASRVIDSPLH
TRBJ2-1 | TRBV5-8 | ASSFVASGRSYNEQF
TRBJ2-7 | TRBV27 | ASSFGGRAYEQY
TRBJ2-6 | TRBV19 | ASAGTASSGANVLT
TRBJ2-7 | TRBV6-2/TRBV6-3 | ASTSDTYEQY
TRBJ1-5 | TRBV6-1 | ASSEPRGRQPQH
TRBJ2-1 | TRBV28 | ASRLAGGPSNEQF
TRBJ2-5 | TRBV20-1 | SANQVGEGSETQY
TRBJ2-7 | TRBV15 | ATSGGQEFDEQY
TRBJ2-7 | TRBV7-2 | ASSLALLAGSYEQY
TRBJ2-1 | TRBV15 | ATSGRTSGRASSYNEQF
TRBJ2-6 | TRBV11-1 | ASSPGTGFGANVLT
TRBJ1-5 | TRBV20-1 | SATGGAGQPQH
TRBJ2-1 | TRBV20-1 | SARGGSERNEQF
TRBJ2-3 | TRBV28 | ASSLTGQGQDTQY
TRBJ1-5 | TRBV20-1 | SAQTGGGNQPQH
TRBJ1-2 | TRBV28 | ASSLAGNYGYT
TRBJ2-5 | TRBV6-2/TRBV6-3 | ASSYRLAVGETQY
TRBJ2-5 | TRBV19 | ASSILGLAGRKSSQETQY
TRBJ1-1 | TRBV20-1 | SPDGRGDTEAF
TRBJ2-1 | TRBV29-1 | SVPTGSSYNEQF
TRBJ2-5 | TRBV7-6 | ASSYGRRHSETQY
TRBJ2-1 | TRBV4-2 | ASSLRGTSGYLEQF
TRBJ1-2 | TRBV20-1 | SAPPLKEDGYT
TRBJ2-7 | TRBV15 | ATSRDEWSSYEQY
TRBJ2-3 | TRBV27 | ASSLWDRLDTQY
TRBJ2-5 | TRBV20-1 | SARDQGGLAGSRETQY
TRBJ2-1 | TRBV20-1 | SAPGTSSYNEQF
TRBJ2-1 | TRBV6-5 | ASSYYRDRGINEQF
TRBJ2-3 | TRBV7-8 | ASSLAFGFWNTQY
TRBJ2-1 | TRBV7-9 | ASSSGTGSNEQF
TRBJ1-2 | TRBV24-1 | ATSDSMTGNYGYT
TRBJ1-5 | TRBV2 | ASRRQGEGNQPQH